The entry below gives a single T cell receptor beta chain sequence along with its context. This table comes from immunoSEQ multiplex PCR, and its TCRdb copy is limited to in-frame clones, with some not included. This repertoire shows some 120,000 clones, 88% found once; its top ten account for roughly 3.4%. Deletions cut 4 bases from V and 6 bases from J, with 9 bases between. The V gene's germline CDR1 is SGHAT and CDR2 FQNNGV. The CDR3 runs to 12 residues. This record comes from a study of control samples from healthy donors and cancer patients. The J gene is TRBJ1-1, the V gene TRBV11-2, with D possibly being TRBD1 (5 bases). Material for sequencing was blood. This receptor was identified in a man aged 45-65 years in good health. CDR3 DNA sequence: TGTGCCAGCAGCTCGTTGACAGCTGAAGCTTTCTTT. Protein sequence: CASSSLTAEAFF.